This T cell receptor (beta chain) was documented in a study of technical replicates of blood from several donors. The CDR3 length is 17 residues. The germline V gene has CDR1 SEHNR and CDR2 FQNEAQ (reference sequence). Trimming took 2 bases from V and 2 from J; bases not matched to a gene: 4. Repertoires were generated with immunoSEQ multiplex PCR, while TCRdb's copy carries only in-frame clones and drops some. This table has about 74,000 clones, over 75% appearing once. The receptor was isolated from a human donor in good health. Some clones in this sample may be carry-over from other donors' samples. The V gene is TRBV7-9, the J gene TRBJ2-1; TRBD2 agrees at 12 bases. The material sequenced was PBMCs. The CDR3 bases are TGTGCCAGCAGCTTAAACCCTAGCGGGAGGGCCTACAATGAGCAGTTCTTC. Translation: CASSLNPSGRAYNEQFF.